Below, 7 T cell receptor beta chains from the same sample are listed, as sequenced in a study of cytomegalovirus exposure and HLA in healthy donors. The PCR contained 60 Vbeta and 13 Jbeta primers. Profiling relied on immunoSEQ multiplex PCR, and the TCRdb table lists in-frame clones only, not all of them. The table has roughly 81,000 clones, around 79% seen once; the top ten hold 2% to 3%. Sequencing input: PBMCs. The receptor source for this set is a man aged 25-40 years in good health and CMV-seronegative.

The chain recombines TRBV25-1 with TRBJ1-2; 9 bases line up with TRBD1. CDR1 is MGHDK and CDR2 is SYGVNS in the germline V gene. With V trimmed by 4 bases and J by 4 bases, 7 bases remained unmatched. The CDR3 length is 15 residues. The CDR3 reads CASSGTGTGLYGYTF. The CDR3 DNA is TGTGCCAGCAGTGGGACCGGGACAGGGCTCTATGGCTACACCTTC.

This chain uses TRBV5-4 with TRBJ2-1; D remains unclear. The ends were cut back, 5 bases at V and 4 bases at J, with 22 bases in the middle. Germline values: CDR1 SGHNT, CDR2 YYREEE (reference sequence). The CDR3 loop spans 17 amino acids. The CDR3 DNA sequence: TGTGCCAGCAGTTACATCCCGGGTGGTACGGCTTACAATGAGCAGTTCTTC. Translating gives CASSYIPGGTAYNEQFF.

This clone turned up a few times. The chain recombines TRBV10-3 with TRBJ2-7; D possibly corresponds to TRBD1 (5 bases). CDR1 is ENHRY and CDR2 is SYGVKD in the germline V gene. V was pared by 10 bases and J by 3 bases, with 16 bases between. The CDR3 consists of 13 residues. The CDR3 region has the DNA TGTGCCACCAAACAGGAAAATATCTACGAGCAGTACTTC. Encoded protein: CATKQENIYEQYF.

This clone appeared once. This rearrangement joins TRBV5-1 to TRBJ1-5; no reliable D call. V lost 1 base and J lost 2, with 4 bases in between. Per germline, CDR1 SGHRS and CDR2 YFSETQ. The CDR3 loop spans 13 amino acids. The CDR3 DNA reads TGCGCCAGCAGCTTGCAGGGCAATCAGCCCCAGCATTTT. It specifies CASSLQGNQPQHF. The entire variable domain, with the rest obtained from reference TRBV5-1 and TRBJ1-5, is as follows: KAGVTQTPRYLIKTRGQQVTLSCSPISGHRSVSWYQQTPGQGLQFLFEYFSETQRNKGNFPGRFSGRQFSNSRSEMNVSTLELGDSALYLCASSLQGNQPQHFGDGTRLSIL.

V and J are TRBV6-1 and TRBJ1-5; D is uncertain. Trimming cost V 3 bases and J 7 bases, with 16 bases left between them. Per the germline V gene, CDR1 is MNHNS and CDR2 is SASEGT. CDR3 size: 15 residues. CDR3 DNA sequence: TGTGCCAGCAGTGATAGAGGAGGGATTTACCAGCCCCAGCATTTT. Protein: CASSDRGGIYQPQHF.

The chain recombines TRBV6-5 with TRBJ1-2, with TRBD1 matching 7 bases. Germline trimming cut 5 bases from V and 4 bases from J; bases unmatched to any gene: 10. The length of the CDR3 is 15 residues. The germline CDR1 and CDR2 sequences are MNHEY and SVGAGI. In DNA form, the CDR3 reads TGTGCCAGCAGTCCTGACAGGGCCAGAGGCTATGGCTACACCTTC. It is translated as CASSPDRARGYGYTF.

V gene TRBV6-1 combines with J gene TRBJ2-1, with D possibly matching TRBD2 (6 bases). Trimming removed 6 bases from V and 8 bases from J, with 14 bases in between. Germline CDR1 reads MNHNS; CDR2 reads SASEGT. The CDR3 extends over 13 amino acids. The CDR3 DNA is TGTGCCAGCAGCCGACTAGAAGGCCATGAGCAGTTCTTC. Protein sequence: CASSRLEGHEQFF.